These 5 T cell receptor beta chains originate from one sample sequenced in a study of glioma-infiltrating T cells after dendritic cell vaccination. The repertoire was sequenced with immunoSEQ multiplex PCR; TCRdb's copy has only in-frame clones and lacks some. The sample has around 58,000 clones, 80% to 85% seen once. The sample here was blood, taken before dendritic cell vaccination. Every receptor here comes from a human donor with glioblastoma.

V usage is TRBV5-1 and J usage is TRBJ2-7; D is unresolved. Germline CDR1 is SGHRS and CDR2 is YFSETQ. The CDR3 is 14 amino acids. The V gene lost 0 bases and the J gene lost 0 bases, with 7 bases spanning the gap. DNA for the CDR3: TGCGCCAGCAGCTTGGCTATGTACTCCTACGAGCAGTACTTC. It yields the protein CASSLAMYSYEQYF.

The count of this clone is one. The rearrangement uses TRBV6-5 and TRBJ2-3, with 13 bases lining up with TRBD2. V was pared by 2 bases and J by 1 base, with 0 bases of the junction left unmatched. This CDR3 comprises 16 residues. Germline V gene data show CDR1 as MNHEY and CDR2 as SVGAGI. CDR3 sequence: CASSYGLAGGTDTQYF. In DNA form, the CDR3 reads TGTGCCAGCAGTTACGGACTAGCGGGGGGCACAGATACGCAGTATTTT.

The chain's CDR3 is CASSSPDRPYEQYF. CDR3 coding DNA: TGTGCCAGCTCATCCCCGGACAGGCCCTACGAGCAGTACTTC. V usage is TRBV18 and J usage is TRBJ2-5; 7 bases match TRBD1. TRBJ2-7 matches the DNA end more closely, so the J call is doubtful. CDR1 and CDR2 (germline): KGHSH, LQKENI. CDR3 length equals 14 residues.

This clone was found once. The CDR3 DNA reads TGCAGTGCCAACCCGAGTGAAAAACTGTTTTTT. Encoded protein: CSANPSEKLFF. The V call is TRBV20-1, the J call TRBJ1-4; no definite D call. Trimming cost V 6 bases and J 7 bases, with 9 bases left between them. CDR1 and CDR2 from the germline V gene are DFQATT and SNEGSKA (reference sequence). The CDR3 has 11 amino acids.

This clone was observed a handful of times. The chain carries TRBV19 and TRBJ2-1; 7 bases agree with TRBD1. CDR1 LNHDA and CDR2 SQIVND come from the germline V gene (reference sequence). This CDR3 spans 13 amino acids. V lost 7 bases and J lost 5; bases outside the gene matches: 5. The CDR3 DNA follows: TGTGCCAGTACCGACAGGGTAGACAATGAGCAGTTCTTC. Its protein product is CASTDRVDNEQFF.